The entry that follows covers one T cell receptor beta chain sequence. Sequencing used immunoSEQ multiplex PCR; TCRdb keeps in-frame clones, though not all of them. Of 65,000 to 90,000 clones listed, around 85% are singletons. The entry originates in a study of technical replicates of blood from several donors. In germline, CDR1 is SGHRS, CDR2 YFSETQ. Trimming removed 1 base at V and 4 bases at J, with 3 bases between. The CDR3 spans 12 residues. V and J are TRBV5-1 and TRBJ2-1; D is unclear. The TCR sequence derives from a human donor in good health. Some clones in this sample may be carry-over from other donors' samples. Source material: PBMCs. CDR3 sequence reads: CASSLSYNEQFF. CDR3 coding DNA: TGCGCCAGCAGCTTGTCATACAATGAGCAGTTCTTC.